This TCR beta chain is drawn from a study of blood T cells in healthy people across ages. General observations from the study: Any changes in expanded clonotypes were possibly confounded, as donor CMV status remained unknown. Higher diversity, along with more naive CD4+ cells, distinguished long-lived donors from aged donors.

In its sample, this clonotype was seen many times. The antigen is undetermined. Through a sample-barcoded 5' primer and a J-beta primer mix, a second PCR was run for about 6 to 12 cycles. TCRdb reprocessed the 5' RACE reads via MiXCR and lists one record per CDR3 protein. Of 800,000 to 950,000 distinct CDR3 sequences listed, roughly 28% were seen once; the top ten hold roughly a tenth. The CDR3 contains 14 residues. Germline loops: CDR1 MNHEY, CDR2 SMNVEV (reference sequence). V shed 6 bases and J shed 8 bases, with 17 bases lying between them. These data also formed part of another study, on T cells of mothers and their children.

The chain carries TRBV27 and TRBJ2-1; D is undetermined. This TCR came from a woman aged 40 to 49 in good health. Sequenced material: blood. CDR3 in DNA: TGTGCCAGCAGCCCCCATGCCGATCCCGATGAGCAGTTCTTC. This codes for CASSPHADPDEQFF.